The source of this TCR beta chain is a study of T cells after somatic rescue of genetic block. The data were produced by immunoSEQ multiplex PCR, yet TCRdb's version contains in-frame clones alone and is incomplete. The sample comprises under 15,000 clones, 73% of which are singletons, and roughly 19% rests with the top ten. Sequencing was carried out using peripheral blood mononuclear cells (PBMCs). The receptor was isolated from a boy under 18.

DNA of the CDR3: TGTGCCAGCAGCTTGGGGGACAGAGACACCGGGGAGCTGTTTTTT. The encoded protein is CASSLGDRDTGELFF. The chain is built from TRBV5-6 and TRBJ2-2; the match to TRBD1 covers 7 bases. Germline loops: CDR1 SGHDT, CDR2 YYEEEE. The CDR3 extends over 15 amino acids. J gave up 3 bases and V 0 bases, and 2 bases lay outside the gene matches.